Shown below are 12 T cell receptor beta chains from a single sample sequenced in a study of T cells expressing NK-cell markers (TCRdb year 2020). The library came from 5' RACE. Sequenced using an Illumina HiSeq 2000. After the reads were reprocessed by TCRdb, one entry was made per CDR3 protein sequence, with no DNA. The sample's clone listing holds around 8,000 distinct CDR3 sequences. The ten largest account for less than 11% of the sample. Sequencing was done on a sample of blood T cells: a sorted CD56 or NKG2C T cell subset, CD4+ or CD8+ T cells, or bulk PBMC T cells (not recorded which). The receptors originated from a man aged 18 to 29 in good health. Donor details come from another sample of the same person, matched by shared clones.

Its frequency marks this clonotype as medium-sized (0.01 to 0.1%). The chain recombines TRBV5-1 with TRBJ2-1. Germline V lookup: CDR1 SGHRS, CDR2 YFSETQ. The CDR3 is 15 residues long. The CDR3: CASSLSEYHYNEQFF.

This chain joins TRBV20-1 and TRBJ2-3; lacking DNA, the TRBD1 call made by TCRdb goes unchecked. Germline CDR1 is DFQATT and CDR2 is SNEGSKA (reference sequence). This CDR3 region has 17 residues. CDR3 region: CSAPTAGGAGRSDTQYF.

The genes are TRBV7-6 and TRBJ1-6. Germline CDR1 SGHVS, CDR2 FNYEAQ. This CDR3 is 17 amino acids long. The CDR3 is CASSLASAGRWGSPLHF.

This clonotype is deemed medium-sized by its frequency. The chain couples TRBV7-9 to TRBJ2-3. This CDR3 spans 13 amino acids. The germline V gene has CDR1 SEHNR and CDR2 FQNEAQ (reference sequence). This CDR3 is CASSLGSTDTQYF. The entire variable domain, with the rest obtained from reference TRBV7-9 and TRBJ2-3, is as follows: DTGVSQNPRHKITKRGQNVTFRCDPISEHNRLYWYRQTLGQGPEFLTYFQNEAQLEKSRLLSDRFSAERPKGSFSTLEIQRTEQGDSAMYLCASSLGSTDTQYFGPGTRLTVL.

This chain uses TRBV6-5 with TRBJ2-6; there is no DNA to check the TCRdb D call of TRBD1. The CDR3 is 17 residues long. Per the germline V gene, CDR1 is MNHEY and CDR2 is SVGAGI. The CDR3 loop is CASRRGGGKTGANVLTF.

The chain combines TRBV6-5 with TRBJ1-1; TCRdb lists TRBD1, though no DNA is available to test this call. Germline loops: CDR1 MNHEY, CDR2 SVGAGI. This CDR3 contains 15 residues. The CDR3 loop is CASSYEGGPNTEAFF.

This clonotype is called medium-sized based on its frequency. V is TRBV20-1 and J is TRBJ2-7; TCRdb outputs TRBD1, but without DNA this stays unchecked. Germline CDR1 and CDR2: DFQATT and SNEGSKA (reference sequence). CDR3 length: 12 amino acids. The CDR3 loop reads CSASAGDYEQYF.

The rearrangement uses TRBV5-5 and TRBJ1-2; there is no DNA to check the TCRdb D call of TRBD1. Germline CDR1 SGHKS, CDR2 YYEKEE (reference sequence). The length of the CDR3 is 14 residues. The chain's CDR3 is CASSDGQGVYGYTF.

This chain uses TRBV6-4 with TRBJ2-1; TCRdb names TRBD2, which stays unverified in the absence of DNA. This CDR3 has 18 amino acids. Germline CDR1 MRHNA, CDR2 SNTAGT. The CDR3 loop is CASSDTGTSRVPYNEQFF.

This clonotype is called medium-sized (0.01 to 0.1%) based on its frequency. The J gene is TRBJ2-1, the V gene TRBV7-2. The CDR3 has 11 residues. The germline gives CDR1 SGHTA, CDR2 FQGNSA. The CDR3 loop is CASSIQLEQFF. The whole variable domain, remainder taken from reference TRBV7-2 and TRBJ2-1, is GAGVSQSPSNKVTEKGKDVELRCDPISGHTALYWYRQSLGQGLEFLIYFQGNSAPDKSGLPSDRFSAERTGGSVSTLTIQRTQQEDSAVYLCASSIQLEQFFGPGTRLTVL.

The chain is built from TRBV7-6 and TRBJ1-4. The CDR3 extends over 15 amino acids. Germline CDR1 SGHVS, CDR2 FNYEAQ. The CDR3 reads CASSLSNTRNEKLFF.

This chain uses TRBV6-1 with TRBJ1-4; the TCRdb D gene call, TRBD1, has no DNA to confirm it. The CDR3 has 14 residues. Germline lookup yields CDR1 MNHNS and CDR2 SASEGT. CDR3 sequence reads: CASGPTLTGEKLFF.